This T cell receptor beta chain came from a study of T cell changes during pregnancy in multiple sclerosis (dated by TCRdb to about 2019). Notes on the research overall: The study examined how the T cell repertoire changed over the course of pregnancy in women with multiple sclerosis.

As for this clone: Its antigen is unknown. Base qualities are not recorded, but no much larger clone differs from it by a single base. Other DNA sequences in the same sample also yield this CDR3.

The library was built by means of the immunoSEQ multiplex PCR assay. TCRdb carries this immuneACCESS record with in-frame sequences only. Its versions omit some clonotypes, under half of them owing to an unresolved V gene in the studies checked, with the rest unexplained. The sample contains roughly 100,000 clones, around 90% of them found a single time. The ten largest clones take up roughly 1.5% of the sample. The receptor comes from a female donor with multiple sclerosis, enrolled in a pregnancy study. Sample: peripheral blood, taken after pregnancy.

The CDR3 region has the sequence CASSSPSGNTIYF. The DNA sequence is as follows: TGTGCCAGCAGTTCCCCCTCGGGAAACACCATATATTTT. In this chain, TRBV28 is recombined with TRBJ1-3, with the D gene call left open. Inclusive of the bounding cysteine and phenylalanine, the CDR3 is 13 residues long. Only the CDR3 region is kept as DNA, spanning 39 bases read in frame from base 1. CDR1 and CDR2, looked up from the germline V gene, are MDHEN and SYDVKM. Deletion took 4 bases off V and 4 bases off J, with a span of 8 bases between the germline ends.